This T cell receptor beta chain appears in the sequencing data of a study of cytomegalovirus exposure and HLA in healthy donors. Study results and caveats: Later analysis placed DRB1 highest and HLA-C lowest in TCR association rates, which differed by HLA locus. An assumption of roughly uniform sequencing depth across donors underlay the presence/absence analyses. TCR beta sequences reportedly predicted the HLA-A and HLA-B alleles of most subjects accurately.

Primers for the PCR totalled 60 Vbeta and 13 Jbeta. Method: immunoSEQ multiplex PCR; TCRdb's copy keeps in-frame clones and lacks some. The sample comprises some 200,000 clones, approximately 83% of which are singletons, and 0.71% rests with the top ten. The V and J ends lost 0 bases and 4 bases, in that order; junction bases with no gene match: 4. The CDR3 is 15 residues long. The germline V gene has CDR1 MGHRA and CDR2 YSYEKL. A note on this clone: As yet, its antigen is unknown.

Unrecorded immune exposure was likely among donors, who were nominally healthy when sampled. The clonotype originates from a boy under 10 years old in good health and CMV-seronegative. The V call is TRBV4-1, the J call TRBJ2-3, with 7 bases identical to TRBD1. The sequencing sample was made of PBMCs. CDR3 bases: TGCGCCAGCAGCCAAGATCCCCAGGGGGCAGATACGCAGTATTTT. Protein product: CASSQDPQGADTQYF.